This TCR beta chain is from a study of blood T cell repertoires in COVID-19. Study summary: Collection of acute and convalescent COVID-19 samples took place in the United States, Italy and Spain. T cells, B-cell-depleted T cells, or PBMCs supplied cDNA or gDNA.

In the authors' methods: Scientists estimated how many nucleated cells there were by amplifying reference gene primers. Some clones are missing from TCRdb's copy, which holds only in-frame ones; the method was immunoSEQ multiplex PCR. Clonal size and the V and J genes are those of that table, whereas D and trimming came from the DNA. The sample lists a few hundred thousand clones; about 86% were seen once. Germline V lookup: CDR1 LGHDT, CDR2 YNNKEL (reference sequence). The CDR3 sequence is 18 residues long. V shed 5 bases, J shed 0 bases, and the junction held 14 bases outside the gene matches. A few counts support this clone.

This TCR came from a man younger than 30 with active or convalescent COVID-19. The specimen was peripheral blood. The J gene is TRBJ2-7, the V gene TRBV3-1 (or the pseudogene TRBV3-2); 9 bases fit TRBD2. CDR3 sequence: CASSSKGALAGFSYEQYF. DNA for the CDR3: TGTGCCAGCAGCTCGAAGGGGGCGCTAGCGGGGTTCTCCTACGAGCAGTACTTC.